Shown below are 6 T cell receptor beta chains from a single sample sequenced in a study of PD-L1 blockade in urothelial cancer. The time point was: peripheral blood 6 weeks after treatment start. Libraries were prepared by immunoSEQ multiplex PCR; TCRdb keeps only in-frame clonotypes and omits some of them. The sample holds some 31,000 clones, around four fifths seen once. Sequenced here: PBMCs, sampled around atezolizumab (anti-PD-L1) treatment. All receptors come from a man in his 70s with urothelial cancer.

This sequence joins TRBV5-1 and TRBJ2-3, with 7 bases lining up with TRBD2. Germline V gene data show CDR1 as SGHRS and CDR2 as YFSETQ. Losses at the gene ends were 4 bases for V and 0 bases for J; bases not matched to a gene: 8. The CDR3 totals 16 residues. The CDR3 DNA follows: TGCGCCAGCAGCGGAGCAGGGAGGGCGAGCACAGATACGCAGTATTTT. Residues: CASSGAGRASTDTQYF.

This clone has more than one count but fewer than ten. The V call is TRBV5-5, the J call TRBJ1-1; D unresolved. The length of the CDR3 is 14 residues. CDR1 SGHKS and CDR2 YYEKEE come from the germline V gene (reference sequence). With 2 bases removed from V and 3 bases from J, the gap between germline ends came to 11 bases. As DNA, the CDR3 is TGTGCCAGCAGCTTCAACCGGGTCTACACTGAAGCTTTCTTT. Protein: CASSFNRVYTEAFF.

The V gene is TRBV11-2, the J gene TRBJ1-1; D gene ambiguous. Trimming stripped 1 base from V and 4 bases from J, with 13 bases between. CDR1 and CDR2 from the germline V gene are SGHAT and FQNNGV. The CDR3 sequence is 15 residues long. This chain's CDR3 is CASSLVVEGSTEAFF. The CDR3 DNA reads TGTGCCAGCAGCTTAGTTGTCGAGGGAAGCACTGAAGCTTTCTTT. The full variable domain, completed using reference TRBV11-2 and TRBJ1-1, is EAGVAQSPRYKIIEKRQSVAFWCNPISGHATLYWYQQILGQGPKLLIQFQNNGVVDDSQLPKDRFSAERLKGVDSTLKIQPAKLEDSAVYLCASSLVVEGSTEAFFGQGTRLTVV.

The DNA of the CDR3 is TGTGCCAGCAGTTCCCCGACAGGAGTCGGCGGCAATCAGCCCCAGCATTTT. Protein sequence: CASSSPTGVGGNQPQHF. J is TRBJ1-5 and V is TRBV28; D might be TRBD1 (6 bases). CDR3 length equals 17 residues. Per the germline V gene, CDR1 is MDHEN and CDR2 is SYDVKM. The ends were cut back, 4 bases at V and 2 bases at J, with 18 bases in the middle.

This clone was counted once. CDR3 residues: CASSLNGDTEAFF. The DNA for the CDR3 is TGTGCCAGCAGCTTGAACGGGGACACTGAAGCTTTCTTT. This chain connects TRBV5-5 to TRBJ1-1; D remains ambiguous. CDR1 is SGHKS and CDR2 is YYEKEE in the germline V gene (reference sequence). This CDR3 is built from 13 residues. V was trimmed by 1 base and J by 3 bases, leaving 7 bases between them.

This chain uses TRBV6-4 with TRBJ2-7, with TRBD1 matching 7 bases. The germline CDR1 and CDR2 sequences are MRHNA and SNTAGT. The CDR3 runs to 17 residues. V lost 0 bases, J lost 2 bases, and 10 bases stayed unmatched. CDR3 protein: CASSDSRVQGNPYEQYF. The CDR3 bases are TGTGCCAGCAGTGACTCCCGGGTACAGGGGAACCCCTACGAGCAGTACTTC.